The 23 T cell receptor beta chains below come from one sample, sequenced in a study of T cell repertoires in cytomegalovirus infection. TCRdb re-analysed the reads in MiXCR, keeping a single row per CDR3 protein. The sample includes hundreds of thousands of distinct CDR3 sequences, roughly 22% seen only once; the top ten take around a sixth. Sequences were obtained from CD8+ T cells from PBMCs. The receptors here all came from a human donor in good health (CMV status not recorded). Some clones in this sample may be carry-over from other donors' samples.

There are a few counts of this clonotype. The V gene is TRBV7-9, the J gene TRBJ1-5, with D uncertain. This CDR3 has 13 residues. Germline CDR1 reads SEHNR; CDR2 reads FQNEAQ (reference sequence). V was cut by 3 bases and J by 3 bases, with 6 bases left in between. The CDR3 loop reads CASSFGANQPQHF. In nucleotides, the CDR3 is TGTGCCAGCAGCTTTGGTGCCAATCAGCCCCAGCATTTT. Based on the CDR3 plus reference TRBV7-9 and TRBJ1-5, the full variable domain is DTGVSQNPRHKITKRGQNVTFRCDPISEHNRLYWYRQTLGQGPEFLTYFQNEAQLEKSRLLSDRFSAERPKGSFSTLEIQRTEQGDSAMYLCASSFGANQPQHFGDGTRLSIL.

In the case of this clonotype: This may come from a read error, since a much larger clone is one base off. J is TRBJ1-3 and V is TRBV7-4; TRBD1 might be the D (6 bases). The CDR3 spans 16 residues. Germline CDR1 is SGHVT and CDR2 is SQSDAQ. V lost 1 base to trimming and J lost 6 bases, with 16 bases between them. CDR3 sequence reads: CASSLVAGTPENTIYF. The CDR3 DNA reads TGTGCCAGCAGCTTAGTGGCGGGGACACCGGAAAACACCATATATTTT. Full variable domain (rest looked up from reference TRBV7-4 and TRBJ1-3): GAGVSQSPRYKVAKRGRDVALRCDSISGHVTLYWYRQTLGQGSEVLTYSQSDAQRDKSGRPSGRFSAERPERSVSTLKIQRTEQGDSAVYLCASSLVAGTPENTIYFGEGSWLTVV.

This clonotype was seen only once. The chain carries TRBV20-1 and TRBJ1-1, with D hard to call. The length of the CDR3 is 12 residues. Deletions cut 1 base from V and 3 bases from J, with 6 bases between. The germline CDR1 and CDR2 sequences are DFQATT and SNEGSKA (reference sequence). The chain's CDR3 is CSARGGDTEAFF. The CDR3 bases are TGCAGTGCTAGAGGCGGTGACACTGAAGCTTTCTTT.

This clonotype was seen just once. The chain uses TRBV20-1 and TRBJ2-7; 7 bases match TRBD2. J lost 3 bases, V lost 5 bases, and 7 bases had no gene match. Germline values: CDR1 DFQATT, CDR2 SNEGSKA (reference sequence). This CDR3 region has 13 residues. CDR3 sequence reads: CSAGGGLIYEQYF. CDR3 nucleotide sequence: TGCAGTGCTGGCGGGGGACTAATCTACGAGCAGTACTTC.

This clonotype occurred a few times. The V call is TRBV27, the J call TRBJ1-2; D unresolved. Germline values: CDR1 MNHEY, CDR2 SMNVEV (reference sequence). This CDR3 is 15 amino acids long. Trimming pared 5 bases from V and 4 bases from J, leaving 17 bases between. The CDR3 region has the DNA TGTGCCAGCAGTCCCCTGGCGGACCCTGCCTATGGCTACACCTTC. Translation: CASSPLADPAYGYTF.

The CDR3 spells CASSIVGFLNTEAFF. CDR3 coding DNA: TGTGCCAGTAGTATAGTTGGATTCCTGAACACTGAAGCTTTCTTT. This chain joins TRBV19 and TRBJ1-1; no reliable D call. This CDR3 comprises 15 residues. V shed 1 base and J shed 0 bases, with 9 bases lying between them. Looked up from germline, CDR1 is LNHDA and CDR2 is SQIVND (reference sequence).

In its sample, this clonotype was seen many times. J is TRBJ1-4 and V is TRBV7-9; no reliable D call. CDR1 SEHNR and CDR2 FQNEAQ come from the germline V gene (reference sequence). The CDR3 runs to 19 residues. Trimming pared 7 bases from V and 3 bases from J, leaving 27 bases between. The CDR3 loop is CASTSNNPEGPEANEKLFF. The CDR3 DNA sequence: TGTGCCAGCACCTCTAATAACCCCGAGGGCCCAGAGGCTAATGAAAAACTGTTTTTT. The full variable domain, its missing parts supplied by reference TRBV7-9 and TRBJ1-4, is DTGVSQNPRHKITKRGQNVTFRCDPISEHNRLYWYRQTLGQGPEFLTYFQNEAQLEKSRLLSDRFSAERPKGSFSTLEIQRTEQGDSAMYLCASTSNNPEGPEANEKLFFGSGTQLSVL.

V gene TRBV7-8 combines with J gene TRBJ2-1; 12 bases align to TRBD2. The length of the CDR3 is 16 residues. With V trimmed by 6 bases and J by 4 bases, 7 bases remained unmatched. From germline, CDR1 is SGHVS and CDR2 FQNEAQ. The CDR3, as DNA: TGTGCCAGCAGACAGACTAGCGGGGGACCTTACAATGAGCAGTTCTTC. Amino acid sequence: CASRQTSGGPYNEQFF.

The J gene is TRBJ2-2, the V gene TRBV20-1; D remains unclear. Trimming pared 0 bases from V and 4 bases from J, leaving 6 bases between. The CDR3 is 13 residues long. Germline values: CDR1 DFQATT, CDR2 SNEGSKA (reference sequence). The CDR3 sequence is CSARDRSTGELFF. The CDR3 DNA follows: TGCAGTGCTAGAGATCGGTCCACCGGGGAGCTGTTTTTT.

This clonotype came up many times. The chain couples TRBV7-8 to TRBJ2-7; the D call may be TRBD1 or TRBD2 (5 bases each). Germline CDR1 SGHVS, CDR2 FQNEAQ. Deletions cut 6 bases from V and 0 bases from J, with 18 bases between. CDR3 length: 16 amino acids. CDR3 DNA sequence: TGTGCCAGCAGTTCGGGGCCATCCGGAACCTCCTACGAGCAGTACTTC. Protein sequence: CASSSGPSGTSYEQYF.

The chain joins TRBV7-8 to TRBJ2-3; D possibly matches TRBD1 or TRBD2 (5 bases each). Germline V CDR1 and CDR2: SGHVS, FQNEAQ. V lost 3 bases and J 1 base, leaving 11 bases between the germline ends. The CDR3 sequence is 15 residues long. This CDR3 is CASSFGTGRTDTQYF. CDR3 DNA sequence: TGTGCCAGCAGCTTCGGAACGGGGCGCACAGATACGCAGTATTTT.

This clonotype was seen more than once but under ten times. This chain connects TRBV20-1 to TRBJ2-7, with TRBD2 matching over 12 bases. Germline V gene lookup returns CDR1 DFQATT and CDR2 SNEGSKA (reference sequence). Trimming at V came to 5 bases and at J to 4 bases, leaving 6 bases not matched to a gene. The CDR3 has 14 residues. The CDR3 loop is CSAVSSGGAYEQYF. CDR3 DNA: TGCAGTGCTGTCTCTAGCGGGGGGGCTTACGAGCAGTACTTC.

The V gene is TRBV27, the J gene TRBJ1-5; D is ambiguous. The V end lost 3 bases, the J end lost 6 bases, and 9 bases lay between the germline ends. From germline, CDR1 is MNHEY and CDR2 SMNVEV (reference sequence). There are 13 residues in the CDR3. The CDR3 is CASSLVVAQPQHF. CDR3 nucleotides: TGTGCCAGCAGTTTGGTGGTGGCTCAGCCCCAGCATTTT.

The chain's CDR3 is CASTPRGAYNSPLHF. CDR3 coding DNA: TGTGCCAGCACTCCCCGGGGGGCGTATAATTCACCCCTCCACTTT. This sequence joins TRBV7-2 and TRBJ1-6; D possibly corresponds to TRBD1 (6 bases). V was pared by 7 bases and J by 4 bases, with 14 bases between. CDR1 and CDR2 from the germline V gene are SGHTA and FQGNSA. The CDR3 spans 15 residues.

There are many counts of this clonotype. The J gene is TRBJ1-1, the V gene TRBV6-5; no definite D call. V lost 0 bases and J lost 1, with 9 bases in between. The length of the CDR3 is 15 residues. Germline V gene lookup returns CDR1 MNHEY and CDR2 SVGAGI. The CDR3, as DNA: TGTGCCAGCAGTTACTCGCTGACGTCGAACACTGAAGCTTTCTTT. Translating it yields CASSYSLTSNTEAFF.

This clonotype has only a few counts. The chain carries TRBV7-3 and TRBJ1-3; D unresolved. The CDR3 has 15 residues. V lost 0 bases and J lost 0, with 6 bases in between. CDR1 is SGHTA, CDR2 FQGTGA, per germline. CDR3 in amino acids: CASSLTGNSGNTIYF. CDR3 bases: TGTGCCAGCAGCTTAACAGGGAACTCTGGAAACACCATATATTTT.

This clonotype turned up a few times. The gene calls are TRBV11-1 and TRBJ2-5; 9 bases map to TRBD2. V lost 3 bases, J lost 5 bases, and 4 bases stayed unmatched. Germline assignment: CDR1 SGHAT and CDR2 FQDESV (reference sequence). This CDR3 is built from 14 residues. Written as DNA, the CDR3 is TGTGCCAGCAGCTTTGGGACTAGCATCGAGACCCAGTACTTC. Residues: CASSFGTSIETQYF.

V gene TRBV6-2 or TRBV6-3 combines with J gene TRBJ2-1, with 8 bases lining up with TRBD1. This CDR3 spans 17 amino acids. Trimming cost V 0 bases and J 0 bases; bases outside gene matches: 4. Germline V gives CDR1 MNHEY, CDR2 SVGEGT. In DNA, the CDR3 is TGTGCCAGCAGTTACTCGACAGGGGACAGCTCCTACAATGAGCAGTTCTTC. Translated, it gives CASSYSTGDSSYNEQFF.

This clonotype was seen ten or more times. This chain uses TRBV20-1 with TRBJ1-1; weak D call: TRBD1 (5 bases). Germline V CDR1 and CDR2: DFQATT, SNEGSKA (reference sequence). V shed 0 bases and J shed 3 bases, with 17 bases lying between them. CDR3 size: 16 residues. The CDR3 loop is CSARDWIRGSDTEAFF. DNA for the CDR3: TGCAGTGCTAGAGACTGGATACGGGGGAGCGACACTGAAGCTTTCTTT.

The chain is built from TRBV15 and TRBJ2-2, with 9 bases fitting TRBD1. The V gene end was trimmed by 0 bases and the J gene end by 5 bases; junction bases not matched to a gene: 7. Germline V gives CDR1 LNHNV, CDR2 YYDKDF (reference sequence). CDR3 length: 17 amino acids. The DNA for the CDR3 is TGTGCCACCAGCAGAGATCTGGGGGACAGGGTGACCGGGGAGCTGTTTTTT. This sequence encodes CATSRDLGDRVTGELFF. The full variable domain, with the rest looked up from reference TRBV15 and TRBJ2-2, is DAMVIQNPRYQVTQFGKPVTLSCSQTLNHNVMYWYQQKSSQAPKLLFHYYDKDFNNEADTPDNFQSRRPNTSFCFLDIRSPGLGDTAMYLCATSRDLGDRVTGELFFGEGSRLTVL.

The CDR3 DNA reads as TGTGCCAGCCTACCGGACAGGGAGAATTCACCCCTCCACTTT. Its protein product is CASLPDRENSPLHF. This sequence joins TRBV2 and TRBJ1-6; 8 bases align to TRBD1. V gave up 8 bases and J gave up 7 bases; unmatched junction bases: 7. CDR1 is SNHLY and CDR2 is FYNNEI in the germline V gene. The CDR3 is made up of 14 amino acids.

This sequence joins TRBV5-4 and TRBJ1-5; D is possibly TRBD1 (5 bases). Trimming took off 3 bases at V and 7 bases at J, with 11 bases between the two ends. This CDR3 comprises 13 residues. Germline V lookup: CDR1 SGHNT, CDR2 YYREEE (reference sequence). CDR3 loop: CASSWTQAQPQHF. The CDR3 nucleotides are TGTGCCAGCAGCTGGACACAGGCCCAGCCCCAGCATTTT.

This clonotype was observed at least ten times. V and J are TRBV29-1 and TRBJ2-1; TRBD2 is a possible D gene (7 bases). Germline V CDR1 and CDR2: SQVTM, ANQGSEA. Trimming took off 6 bases at V and 2 bases at J, with 14 bases between the two ends. The CDR3 length is 14 residues. CDR3: CSVEGGRTYNEQFF. DNA of the CDR3: TGCAGCGTGGAGGGGGGGAGGACCTACAATGAGCAGTTCTTC.